One and the same sample provided the 29 T cell receptor beta chains below, sequenced in a study of Graves' ophthalmopathy and Graves' hyperthyroidism. For repertoire sequencing, the TCR beta CDR3 regions were amplified from RNA transcripts. RT-PCR in the first round used HTBI primers; a second-round multiplex PCR followed. TCRdb re-called the multiplex PCR reads through MiXCR, storing one row per CDR3 protein. This sample has over a million distinct CDR3 sequences, with about 36% found just once. What was sequenced was peripheral blood or thyroid tissue (not recorded which). The receptors come from an adult man with Graves' hyperthyroidism.

This clonotype was counted ten times or more. The chain joins TRBV12-3 or TRBV12-4 to TRBJ1-5; D perhaps matches TRBD1 (6 bases). V dropped 3 bases and J dropped 1 base, with 10 bases sitting between them. The CDR3 runs to 15 residues. This CDR3 reads CASSFRGGSNQPQHF. CDR3 in DNA: TGTGCCAGCAGTTTCAGGGGCGGAAGCAATCAGCCCCAGCATTTT.

Points on this clonotype: Sequence at one end of the junction differs from germline and may be a read error. This chain links TRBV10-3 with TRBJ2-7; TRBD1 matches 7 bases. This CDR3 spans 15 amino acids. Germline V gives CDR1 ENHRY, CDR2 SYGVKD. As DNA, the CDR3 is TGTGCCAGCAGTGAACCGGGACAGCTTCCCTACGAGCAGTACTTC. It codes for CASSEPGQLPYEQYF.

The rearrangement uses TRBV28 and TRBJ2-7; D is ambiguous. Per germline, CDR1 MDHEN and CDR2 SYDVKM. The CDR3 consists of 13 residues. Trimming cost V 6 bases and J 7 bases, with 16 bases left between them. The CDR3 region is CASSLASRREQYF. CDR3 bases: TGTGCCAGCAGCCTCGCGTCTAGAAGAGAGCAGTACTTC.

Many counts were recorded for this clonotype. This chain connects TRBV19 to TRBJ1-5; tentatively, D is TRBD1 (5 bases). Germline CDR1 is LNHDA and CDR2 is SQIVND (reference sequence). Trimming left V 0 bases short and J 13 bases short, with 13 bases between. The CDR3 spans 13 residues. The CDR3 spells CASSIDLMGGQHF. CDR3 in DNA: TGTGCCAGTAGTATAGATCTTATGGGGGGGCAGCATTTT.

This clonotype was picked up many times. V is TRBV6-2 or TRBV6-3 and J is TRBJ1-1; 7 bases are a match to TRBD1. The CDR3 spans 14 residues. Germline V lookup: CDR1 MNHEY, CDR2 SVGEGT. The V gene end was trimmed by 6 bases and the J gene end by 2 bases; junction bases not matched to a gene: 6. The CDR3 DNA is TGTGCCAGCAGGACAGGGAGCGGAAACACTGAAGCTTTCTTT. Amino acid sequence: CASRTGSGNTEAFF.

This clonotype was seen only once. The gene calls are TRBV6-6 and TRBJ2-5; possibly TRBD2 for D (6 bases). The germline gives CDR1 MNHNY, CDR2 SVGAGI (reference sequence). The ends were cut back, 8 bases at V and 1 base at J, with 17 bases in the middle. The CDR3 length is 15 residues. In DNA form, the CDR3 reads TGTGCCAGCCGCGGGGCCCGGACCGTCCAAGAGACCCAGTACTTC. Its translation is CASRGARTVQETQYF.

Regarding this clonotype: One end of the junction does not line up with germline, which may come from a read error. The chain combines TRBV4-1 with TRBJ2-5; unclear D gene. The CDR3 is 16 amino acids. Germline CDR1 reads MGHRA; CDR2 reads YSYEKL. Written as DNA, the CDR3 is TGCGCCAGCAGGGAAAAGGGTGAACGGTGGGAAGAGCCCCAGTACTTC. Translating gives CASREKGERWEEPQYF.

This clonotype was counted ten times or more. This rearrangement joins TRBV7-2 to TRBJ2-7; 13 nucleotides line up with TRBD2. Germline-derived CDR1 and CDR2 are SGHTA and FQGNSA. J gave up 4 bases and V 5 bases, and 14 bases lay outside the gene matches. The CDR3 sequence is 18 residues long. The DNA for the CDR3 is TGTGCCAGCAGCCCAACCCGGCCGGGACTAGCGGGGATATACGAGCAGTACTTC. Translating gives CASSPTRPGLAGIYEQYF.

This clonotype was observed at least ten times. The CDR3 region has the DNA TGTGCCACCAGCATTCGCCCGAACACTGAAGCTTTCTTT. It translates to CATSIRPNTEAFF. The genes are TRBV15 and TRBJ1-1; no clear D. Germline V lookup: CDR1 LNHNV, CDR2 YYDKDF (reference sequence). This CDR3 has 13 residues. The V end lost 4 bases, the J end lost 1 base, and 7 bases lay between the germline ends.

This clonotype was counted ten times or more. The CDR3 protein is CRPPTGTVYGYTF. The CDR3 DNA follows: TGCAGACCTCCTACCGGGACAGTCTATGGCTACACCTTC. This chain joins TRBV20-1 and TRBJ1-2; 7 nucleotides match TRBD1. CDR3 length: 13 amino acids. The germline CDR1 and CDR2 sequences are DFQATT and SNEGSKA (reference sequence).

The V and J genes are TRBV7-9 and TRBJ2-2; D ambiguous. CDR1 is SEHNR and CDR2 is FQNEAQ in the germline V gene (reference sequence). CDR3 length: 15 residues. Trimming took off 1 base at V and 6 bases at J, with 12 bases between the two ends. CDR3 in DNA: TGTGCCAGCAGCTTAGTACCGGGCGTGGCCGGGGAGCTGTTTTTT. It translates to CASSLVPGVAGELFF.

As regards this clonotype: An end of the junction differs from the germline gene, which may be a read error. The chain links TRBV10-2 to TRBJ1-5; the D gene is possibly TRBD1 (5 bases). Germline V gene data show CDR1 as WSHSY and CDR2 as SAAADI. CDR3 length: 14 amino acids. DNA for the CDR3: TGTGCCAGCAGTTATGGGGGAGACAATCAGCCCCAGCATTTT. This codes for CASSYGGDNQPQHF.

V is TRBV10-3 and J is TRBJ2-7, with D possibly called TRBD1 or TRBD2 (5 bases each). This CDR3 contains 13 residues. Trimming shortened V by 10 bases and J by 2 bases, and 15 bases separated the two germline ends. Germline assignment: CDR1 ENHRY and CDR2 SYGVKD. The CDR3 region has the DNA TGTGCCAGCACCTGGGGGAACACCTACGAGCAGTACTTC. This translates into CASTWGNTYEQYF.

This clonotype occurred once. V gene TRBV12-3 or TRBV12-4 combines with J gene TRBJ1-1; D uncertain. Trimming left V 4 bases short and J 3 bases short, with 9 bases between. CDR3 length: 13 amino acids. This CDR3 is CASSSQVHTEAFF. The CDR3, as DNA: TGTGCCAGCAGTTCGCAGGTGCACACTGAAGCTTTCTTT.

In the case of this clonotype: Being one base from a much bigger clone, this may be a read error. The V gene is TRBV7-2, the J gene TRBJ2-2, with unresolved D. V gave up 3 bases and J gave up 1 base, with 12 bases separating them. CDR1 is SGHTA, CDR2 FQGNSA, per germline. This CDR3 comprises 16 residues. The CDR3, as DNA: TGTACCAGCAGCTTTACGTGGGCCGAGAACACCGGGGAGCTGTTTTTT. Its translation is CTSSFTWAENTGELFF.

On this clonotype: A much larger clone lies a single base off, so this may be a read error. The J gene is TRBJ2-7, the V gene TRBV20-1; 8 bases agree with TRBD1. CDR1 and CDR2 from the germline V gene are DFQATT and SNEGSKA (reference sequence). This CDR3 comprises 18 residues. CDR3 loop: CSARDMDRARLSSYEHYF. In nucleotides, the CDR3 is TGCAGTGCTAGAGATATGGACAGGGCCCGCCTTAGCTCCTACGAGCATTACTTC.

V is TRBV7-6 and J is TRBJ1-2; 7 nucleotides agree with TRBD1. Germline values: CDR1 SGHVS, CDR2 FNYEAQ. The CDR3 spans 14 residues. Germline trimming cut 6 bases from V and 3 bases from J; bases unmatched to any gene: 7. CDR3 sequence: CASSQNRGDYGYTF. In DNA form, the CDR3 reads TGTGCCAGCAGTCAGAACAGGGGAGACTATGGCTACACCTTC.

This rearrangement joins TRBV7-9 to TRBJ2-2, with D maybe TRBD1 (5 bases). V gave up 7 bases and J gave up 2 bases, with 20 bases separating them. The CDR3 extends over 17 amino acids. Per germline, CDR1 SEHNR and CDR2 FQNEAQ (reference sequence). The CDR3 reads CASTHNRSAVNTGELFF. CDR3 coding DNA: TGTGCCAGCACCCACAACAGGTCCGCGGTAAACACCGGGGAGCTGTTTTTT. Variable domain in full (rest from reference TRBV7-9 and TRBJ2-2): DTGVSQNPRHKITKRGQNVTFRCDPISEHNRLYWYRQTLGQGPEFLTYFQNEAQLEKSRLLSDRFSAERPKGSFSTLEIQRTEQGDSAMYLCASTHNRSAVNTGELFFGEGSRLTVL.

A word on this clonotype: Just one base apart from a much larger clone, this may be a read error. The chain is built from TRBV7-2 and TRBJ1-1, with D unresolved. The V gene lost 0 bases and the J gene lost 8 bases, with 13 bases spanning the gap. The CDR3 runs 14 residues. Germline V gene lookup returns CDR1 SGHTA and CDR2 FQGNSA. CDR3 amino acids: CASSLAWKRVEAFF. CDR3 DNA sequence: TGTGCCAGCAGCTTAGCTTGGAAAAGAGTGGAAGCTTTCTTT. Drawing the rest from reference TRBV7-2 and TRBJ1-1, the complete variable domain is GAGVSQSPSNKVTEKGKDVELRCDPISGHTALYWYRQSLGQGLEFLIYFQGNSAPDKSGLPSDRFSAERTGGSVSTLTIQRTQQEDSAVYLCASSLAWKRVEAFFGQGTRLTVV.

Ten or more counts support this clonotype. The V and J genes are TRBV29-1 and TRBJ2-7, with TRBD1 as a possible D gene (5 bases). This CDR3 is 15 amino acids long. Germline-derived CDR1 and CDR2 are SQVTM and ANQGSEA. V lost 3 bases and J lost 3, with 18 bases in between. CDR3 residues: CSVDWFSQGNYEQYF. The DNA of the CDR3 is TGCAGCGTTGATTGGTTTAGTCAGGGTAACTACGAGCAGTACTTC.

This clonotype has ten or more counts. The chain recombines TRBV15 with TRBJ1-6; D is perhaps TRBD1 (6 bases). Germline V gene data show CDR1 as LNHNV and CDR2 as YYDKDF (reference sequence). This CDR3 has 15 residues. Trimming cost V 0 bases and J 8 bases, with 11 bases left between them. The CDR3 coding sequence is TGTGCCACCAGCAGAGACGTGGGGGCTCATTCACCCCTCCACTTT. This gives the protein CATSRDVGAHSPLHF.

This clonotype was seen ten or more times. This chain joins TRBV6-6 and TRBJ1-5, with D unresolved. Germline V gene data show CDR1 as MNHNY and CDR2 as SVGAGI (reference sequence). The CDR3 sequence is 15 residues long. Between the trimmed V and J ends, which lost 2 bases and 5 bases, there was a span of 13 bases. The CDR3, as DNA: TGTGCCAGCAGTTACGCGCTGGTGGCCGATCAGCCCCAGCATTTT. Protein product: CASSYALVADQPQHF.

This clonotype was counted ten times or more. CDR3 region: CASSAGQGRSEAFF. DNA of the CDR3: TGTGCCAGCAGCGCCGGACAGGGGCGCTCTGAAGCTTTCTTT. This chain links TRBV5-4 with TRBJ1-1; 9 nucleotides align to TRBD1. The CDR3 has 14 amino acids. The trim removed 4 bases at V and 6 bases at J, leaving 7 bases unmatched. Looked up from germline, CDR1 is SGHNT and CDR2 is YYREEE (reference sequence).

The J gene is TRBJ1-3, the V gene TRBV25-1; possibly TRBD1 for D (5 bases). CDR3 length equals 17 residues. Trimming left V 6 bases short and J 2 bases short, with 20 bases between. CDR1 is MGHDK, CDR2 SYGVNS, per germline. The CDR3 bases are TGTGCCAGCAGCGTAGGAGTAGGCAGGGACGCTGGAAACACCATATATTTT. Residues: CASSVGVGRDAGNTIYF.

This sequence joins TRBV3-1 and TRBJ2-5; TRBD1 matches 7 bases. Germline loops: CDR1 LGHDT, CDR2 YNNKEL (reference sequence). The CDR3 has 15 amino acids. The V segment lost 4 bases and the J segment 1 base; nucleotides outside the gene matches: 6. CDR3 in DNA: TGTGCCAGCAGCCGAGGACAGGCAACCCAAGAGACCCAGTACTTC. As protein: CASSRGQATQETQYF.

This CDR3 reads CASSPTPGWVRDEQYF. The DNA of the CDR3 is TGTGCCAGTAGCCCCACCCCGGGGTGGGTCCGAGACGAGCAGTACTTC. The rearrangement uses TRBV19 and TRBJ2-7, with D tentatively TRBD2 (5 bases). Germline CDR1 LNHDA, CDR2 SQIVND (reference sequence). The CDR3 loop spans 16 amino acids. The ends were cut back, 6 bases at V and 5 bases at J, with 23 bases in the middle.

This clonotype was counted a few times. The rearrangement joins TRBV28 to TRBJ2-5, with D perhaps TRBD2 (6 bases). The CDR3 is 14 amino acids. Germline CDR1 reads MDHEN; CDR2 reads SYDVKM. Between the trimmed V and J ends, which lost 8 bases and 5 bases, there was a span of 18 bases. The CDR3 here is CASAGTAGSETQYF. The CDR3 nucleotides are TGTGCCAGCGCCGGGACGGCGGGGTCCGAGACCCAGTACTTC.

This clonotype was observed many times. The gene calls are TRBV7-9 and TRBJ1-5; D not resolved. Germline-derived CDR1 and CDR2 are SEHNR and FQNEAQ (reference sequence). V dropped 5 bases and J dropped 5 bases, with 13 bases sitting between them. The length of the CDR3 is 14 residues. The CDR3 loop reads CASSPWERDQPQHF. The CDR3 DNA reads as TGTGCCAGCAGCCCCTGGGAGCGGGATCAGCCCCAGCATTTT.

This clonotype was counted between two and nine times. At one end, the junction sequence differs from germline, possibly due to a read error. The J gene is TRBJ2-5, the V gene TRBV7-7, with D perhaps TRBD1 (6 bases). Germline-derived CDR1 and CDR2 are SSHAT and FNYEAQ (reference sequence). This CDR3 has 15 residues. The CDR3 region has the DNA TGTGCTAGCAGCTTAAATCCGGACAGACAAGAGACCCAGTACTTC. This translates into CASSLNPDRQETQYF.